This T cell receptor beta chain was retrieved from a study of blood T cells in healthy people across ages. Study-level points and caveats: Researchers deemed the diversity estimates from one million T cells underestimates.

Primers used in a second PCR of roughly 6 to 12 cycles were a sample-barcoded 5' primer and a J-beta primer mix. Each of the cDNA molecules was tagged by a template-switch adaptor with 12 random nucleotides. TCRdb ran MiXCR on the 5' RACE reads and lists one entry per CDR3 protein. The sample lists around 1,700,000 distinct CDR3 sequences; roughly 27% were seen once. In the case of this clonotype: Its matching antigen is unknown.

The sample consisted of blood. The origin of this receptor is a woman aged 25 to 39 in good health.

This CDR3 reads CATSPTVTYGYTF. CDR3 coding DNA: TGTGCCACCAGTCCCACAGTAACCTATGGCTACACCTTC. The chain recombines TRBV15 with TRBJ1-2; D gene ambiguous. V shed 6 bases and J shed 4 bases, with 12 bases lying between them. Germline loops: CDR1 LNHNV, CDR2 YYDKDF (reference sequence). The CDR3 runs 13 residues.